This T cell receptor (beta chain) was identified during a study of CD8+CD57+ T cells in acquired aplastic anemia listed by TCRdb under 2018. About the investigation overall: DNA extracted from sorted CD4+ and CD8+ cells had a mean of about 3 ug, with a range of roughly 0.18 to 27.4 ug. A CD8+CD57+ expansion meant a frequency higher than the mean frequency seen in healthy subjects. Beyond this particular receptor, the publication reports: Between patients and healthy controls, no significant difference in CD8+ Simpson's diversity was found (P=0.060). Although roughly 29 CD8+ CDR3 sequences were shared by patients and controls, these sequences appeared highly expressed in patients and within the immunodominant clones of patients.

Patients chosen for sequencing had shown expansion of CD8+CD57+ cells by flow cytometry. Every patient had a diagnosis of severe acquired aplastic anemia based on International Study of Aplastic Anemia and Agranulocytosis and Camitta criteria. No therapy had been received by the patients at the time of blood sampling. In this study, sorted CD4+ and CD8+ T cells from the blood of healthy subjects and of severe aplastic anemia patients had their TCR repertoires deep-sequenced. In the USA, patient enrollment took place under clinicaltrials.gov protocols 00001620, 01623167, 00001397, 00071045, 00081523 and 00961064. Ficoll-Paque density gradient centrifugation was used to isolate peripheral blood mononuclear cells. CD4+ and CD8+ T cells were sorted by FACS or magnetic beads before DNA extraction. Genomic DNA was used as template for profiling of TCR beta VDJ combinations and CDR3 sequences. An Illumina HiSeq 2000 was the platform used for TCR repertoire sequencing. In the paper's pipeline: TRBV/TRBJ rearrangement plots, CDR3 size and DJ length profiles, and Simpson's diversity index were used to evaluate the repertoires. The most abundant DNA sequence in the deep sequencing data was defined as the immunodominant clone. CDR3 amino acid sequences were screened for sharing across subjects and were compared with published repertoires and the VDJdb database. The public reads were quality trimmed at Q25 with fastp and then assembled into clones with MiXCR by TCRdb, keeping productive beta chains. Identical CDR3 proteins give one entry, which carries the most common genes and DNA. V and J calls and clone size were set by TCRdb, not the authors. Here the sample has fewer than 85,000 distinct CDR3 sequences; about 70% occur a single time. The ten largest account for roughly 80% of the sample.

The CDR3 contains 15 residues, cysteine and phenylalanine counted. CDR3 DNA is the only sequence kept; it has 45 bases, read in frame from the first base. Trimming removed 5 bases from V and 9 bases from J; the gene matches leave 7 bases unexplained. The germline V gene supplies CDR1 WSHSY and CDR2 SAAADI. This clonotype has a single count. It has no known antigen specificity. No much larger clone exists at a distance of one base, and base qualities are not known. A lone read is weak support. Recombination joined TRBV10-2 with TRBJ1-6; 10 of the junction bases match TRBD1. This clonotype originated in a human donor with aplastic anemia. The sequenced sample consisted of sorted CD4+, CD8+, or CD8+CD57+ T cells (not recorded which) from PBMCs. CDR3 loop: CASSIGQGGTSPLHF. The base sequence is TGCGCCAGCAGTATAGGACAGGGGGGCACTTCACCCCTCCACTTT.